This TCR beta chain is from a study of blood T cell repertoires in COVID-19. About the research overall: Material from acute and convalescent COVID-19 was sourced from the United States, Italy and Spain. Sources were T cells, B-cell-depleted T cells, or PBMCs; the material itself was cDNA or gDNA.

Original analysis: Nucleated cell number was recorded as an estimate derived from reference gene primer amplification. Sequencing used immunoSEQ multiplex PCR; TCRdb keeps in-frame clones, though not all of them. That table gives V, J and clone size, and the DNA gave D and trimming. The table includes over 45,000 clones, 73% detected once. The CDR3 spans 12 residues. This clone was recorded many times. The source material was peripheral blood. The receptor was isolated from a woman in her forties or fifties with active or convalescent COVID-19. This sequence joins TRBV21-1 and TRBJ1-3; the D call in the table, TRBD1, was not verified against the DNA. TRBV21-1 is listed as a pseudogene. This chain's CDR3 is CASSKEGNTIYF. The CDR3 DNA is TGTGCCAGCAGCAAAGAGGGGAACACCATATATTTT.